A selection of T cell receptor beta chains follows, all from one sample in a study of metastatic and nonmetastatic thyroid tumors. With MiXCR, TCRdb called clones anew from the PCR reads. The sample records tens of thousands of clones, roughly 20% being singletons. The specimen sequenced was adjacent normal tissue. The origin of the receptors is a female donor with papillary thyroid cancer or a benign thyroid nodule (not recorded which). Some clones in this sample may be carry-over from other donors' samples. Each CDR3 is given with its conserved first and last residue. D genes are given only for firm matches. Expanded clones get a size class; other rows say once, few or many, or leave the size out.

abundance | j_gene | v_gene | d_gene | CDR3nt | CDR3aa
many | TRBJ2-4 | TRBV2 | . | TGTGCCAGCAGCATACTGACGGAGCTAGGGTTC | CASSILTELGF
. | TRBJ2-7 | TRBV25-1 | TRBD2 | TGTTCCACGTCGGGGGGGGAGAGACCCTACGAGCAGTACTTC | CSTSGGERPYEQYF
once | TRBJ1-6 | TRBV20-1 | . | TGCAGTGCTAGATGGGGCTATAATTCACCCTTCCACTTT | CSARWGYNSPFHF
. | TRBJ1-5 | TRBV6-1 | . | TGTGTCAGCATCTCGCATCCCAATCAGCCCCAGCATTTT | CVSISHPNQPQHF
. | TRBJ2-5 | TRBV7-9 | . | TGTGCCAGCAGCCCCCCAACTAGCAGAGAGACCCAGTACTTC | CASSPPTSRETQYF
medium-sized | TRBJ2-7 | TRBV28 | . | TGTGCCAGCAGTGAAGATAGCGGTAGCTCCTACGAGCAGTACTTC | CASSEDSGSSYEQYF
many | TRBJ2-3 | TRBV29-1 | TRBD2 | TGCAGCGGGGGCCAGCGGGGGGCGGATACGCAGTATTTT | CSGGQRGADTQYF
medium-sized | TRBJ1-3 | TRBV27 | . | TGTGCCAGCAGTTTTTCAGGGTCAAACCTCATTGGAAACACCATATATTTT | CASSFSGSNLIGNTIYF
. | TRBJ2-3 | TRBV28 | TRBD1 | TGTGCCAGCATCCCCATGACAGGGGTCAGATATACGCAGTATTTT | CASIPMTGVRYTQYF
few | TRBJ2-2 | TRBV6-6 | . | TGTGCCAGCAGTTACGGGGATCAGGGATACACCGGGGAGCTGTTTTTT | CASSYGDQGYTGELFF
many | TRBJ1-2 | TRBV24-1 | . | TGTGCCACCAGTTCGCCAGGACCCAGGGGTGGCTACACCTTC | CATSSPGPRGGYTF
. | TRBJ2-7 | TRBV20-1 | TRBD1 | TGCAGTGCGGCGACAGGGGCTGAGTACGACCAGTACTTC | CSAATGAEYDQYF
many | TRBJ2-5 | TRBV5-4 | TRBD2 | TGTGCCAGCAGCAGTCGGGAGGCCCCTCAAGAGACCCAGTACTTC | CASSSREAPQETQYF
few | TRBJ1-2 | TRBV27 | . | TGTGCCAGCAGTCAGGCAGGCCGCTATGGCTACACCTTC | CASSQAGRYGYTF
medium-sized | TRBJ1-5 | TRBV2 | . | TGTGCCAGCAGTGACCCCAATCAGCCCCAGCATTTT | CASSDPNQPQHF
medium-sized | TRBJ2-7 | TRBV6-2/TRBV6-3 | TRBD2 | TGTGCCAGCAGTTACTCACCTAGCGGGAGTATCAACGAGCAGTACTTC | CASSYSPSGSINEQYF
. | TRBJ1-2 | TRBV9 | TRBD1 | TGTGCCAGCAGTGACTACAGGGGACTTAACTATGGCTACACCTTC | CASSDYRGLNYGYTF
many | TRBJ2-2 | TRBV9 | . | TGTGCCAGCAGCCCGGACCCGGAGGAGGAGCTGTTTTTT | CASSPDPEEELFF
. | TRBJ1-2 | TRBV15 | . | TGTGCCACCAGCAGAGATTTTACACCAACTAACTATGGCTACACCTTC | CATSRDFTPTNYGYTF
many | TRBJ2-5 | TRBV9 | . | TGTGCCAGCAGCGTAGACTACTTTACTGAGACCCAGTACTTC | CASSVDYFTETQYF
medium-sized | TRBJ2-3 | TRBV20-1 | TRBD1 | TGCAGTGCTAGAGTTCGTGTAGGGGGCCTCACAGATACGCAGTATTTT | CSARVRVGGLTDTQYF
many | TRBJ2-1 | TRBV12-5 | . | TGTGCTAGTGGTTTGGTGCAGACTAGGGGGAATGAGCAGTTCTTC | CASGLVQTRGNEQFF
many | TRBJ2-7 | TRBV15 | TRBD1 | TGTGCCACCAGCAGGGGGAGTGGACAGGGGGCCTACGAGCAGTACTTC | CATSRGSGQGAYEQYF
. | TRBJ2-6 | TRBV27 | . | TGTGCCAGCAGACCATTCACAGGGTCTGTGGCCAGCGTCCTGACTTTC | CASRPFTGSVASVLTF
medium-sized | TRBJ2-5 | TRBV28 | TRBD1 | TGTGCCAGCAGTTTGGGGACAGAAGAAGAGACCCAGTACTTC | CASSLGTEEETQYF
many | TRBJ2-2 | TRBV3-1 | TRBD1 | TGTGCCAGCAGACTCGGACAGGGGGCGAACACCGGGGAGCTGTTTTTT | CASRLGQGANTGELFF
many | TRBJ1-6 | TRBV18 | . | TGTGCCAGCTCGGCAGCAAGGAATTCACCCCTCCACTTT | CASSAARNSPLHF
. | TRBJ2-1 | TRBV20-1 | TRBD2 | TGCAGTGCTAGTGGACTAGCGGGAGGCAACAATGAGCAGTTCTTC | CSASGLAGGNNEQFF
many | TRBJ2-7 | TRBV25-1 | . | TGTGCCAGCAGTGATAGGTCTGACGAGCAGTACTTC | CASSDRSDEQYF
many | TRBJ2-2 | TRBV19 | . | TGTGCCAGTAGTAAAGGAGGGACCGGGGAGCTGTTTTTT | CASSKGGTGELFF
few | TRBJ2-5 | TRBV27 | . | TGTGCCAGCAGAGGCCCGTACCAAGAGACCCAGTACTTC | CASRGPYQETQYF
. | TRBJ2-7 | TRBV11-1 | . | TGTACCAGCAGCTTAGGGCCCGGCAGTGGGATGTCCTACGAGCAGTACTTC | CTSSLGPGSGMSYEQYF
many | TRBJ2-2 | TRBV24-1 | TRBD2 | TGTGCCACCAGTGATTCGGGGGAGGGCCTCACCGGGGAGCTGTTTTTT | CATSDSGEGLTGELFF
few | TRBJ2-7 | TRBV6-1 | . | TGTGCCAGCGCGAAAGAACTTTACTCCTACGAGCAGTACTTC | CASAKELYSYEQYF
many | TRBJ2-7 | TRBV11-1 | TRBD2 | TGTGCCAGCAGCTTAGGGGGTACCGGACTAGCGTACGAGCAGTACTTC | CASSLGGTGLAYEQYF
medium-sized | TRBJ1-2 | TRBV24-1 | . | TGTGCCACCAGTGATCCGACAGCTATTAACTATGGCTACACCTTC | CATSDPTAINYGYTF
few | TRBJ2-1 | TRBV25-1 | . | TGTGCCAGCAGTGGCCTGCCAGGGACACCCTACAATGAGAAGTTCTTC | CASSGLPGTPYNEKFF
many | TRBJ1-5 | TRBV15 | . | TGTGCCACCAGCAGAGACTTAAACAGGGTAAATCAGCCCCAGCATTTT | CATSRDLNRVNQPQHF
. | TRBJ2-2 | TRBV5-1 | . | TGCGCCAGCAGCCCGCAGGCTGGACTCGGGGAGCTGTTTTTT | CASSPQAGLGELFF
medium-sized | TRBJ2-4 | TRBV6-1 | TRBD2 | TGTGCCAGCACCTCGGGCGGGCGACTAGCGGGAAGCATTCAGTACTTC | CASTSGGRLAGSIQYF
. | TRBJ1-2 | TRBV20-1 | TRBD1 | TGCAGTGCTCGTCCGGGACAGGGTTATGGCTACACCTTC | CSARPGQGYGYTF
many | TRBJ2-1 | TRBV7-7 | . | TGTGCTAGCAGCTTAGAGGCTAGCGCTGAGCAGTTCTTC | CASSLEASAEQFF
. | TRBJ2-3 | TRBV20-1 | . | TGCAGTGCTAGACCCTGGGAGGTGGCTACTGTTAGCACAGATACGCAGTATTTT | CSARPWEVATVSTDTQYF
many | TRBJ2-5 | TRBV19 | . | TGTGCCAGTAGTATAGGTGGCCAAATTAGGGGGACGGAGACCCAGTACTTC | CASSIGGQIRGTETQYF
many | TRBJ2-3 | TRBV30 | TRBD1 | TGTGCCCGATCGACAGGGGCCGATACGCAGTATTTT | CARSTGADTQYF
few | TRBJ1-1 | TRBV6-6 | . | TGTGCCAGCAGTTACTCGCAGGGTTTGATCACTGAAGCTTTCTTT | CASSYSQGLITEAFF
few | TRBJ2-2 | TRBV6-1 | . | TGTGCCAGCCGGACAACCACCGTGGAGCTGTTTTTC | CASRTTTVELFF
medium-sized | TRBJ1-2 | TRBV6-1 | . | TGTGCCAGCAGTCTCCGGGACATCCCTAACTATGGCTACACCTTC | CASSLRDIPNYGYTF
. | TRBJ1-3 | TRBV28 | . | TGTGTCACCGAGACAAGGAATGGAAACACCATATATTTT | CVTETRNGNTIYF
. | TRBJ2-3 | TRBV7-7 | . | TGTGCTGGCAGCTTTCAGGATACAGATACGCAGTATTTT | CAGSFQDTDTQYF
medium-sized | TRBJ1-3 | TRBV27 | . | TGTGCCAGCAGTTTATCTCTAACAGCTGGAAACACCATATATTTT | CASSLSLTAGNTIYF
many | TRBJ2-3 | TRBV19 | TRBD1 | TGTGCCAGTAGTGCAGGGGGATACACAGATACGCAGTATTTT | CASSAGGYTDTQYF
many | TRBJ1-2 | TRBV7-2 | . | TGTGCCAGCAGCTTAAGGTGGGCAGGGGATGGCTACACCTTC | CASSLRWAGDGYTF
many | TRBJ2-1 | TRBV7-9 | TRBD1 | TGTGCCAGCAGCTTATGGGGACAGGGAACCTCCTACAATGAGCAGTTCTTC | CASSLWGQGTSYNEQFF
. | TRBJ2-3 | TRBV6-5 | TRBD2 | TGTGCCGGCATCCTGGGCAGCGGACTAGCTGGCTCAGATACGCAGTATTTT | CAGILGSGLAGSDTQYF
many | TRBJ2-5 | TRBV7-9 | TRBD1 | TGTGCCAGCAGCCCCCGGGACAGGGGAAGAGAGACCCAGTACTTC | CASSPRDRGRETQYF
. | TRBJ1-2 | TRBV7-8 | . | TGTGCCAGCAGCGCCCGGGGGGTGGACAGTTATGGCTACACCTTC | CASSARGVDSYGYTF
many | TRBJ1-3 | TRBV4-2 | . | TGTGCCAGCAGCCAAGGAACAAGGGACGAGTACACCATATATTTT | CASSQGTRDEYTIYF
. | TRBJ2-3 | TRBV7-2 | . | TGTGCCAGCAGCTACTGCGGGGCAGATACGCAGTATTTT | CASSYCGADTQYF